A selection of T cell receptor beta chains follows, all from one sample in a study of cytomegalovirus exposure and HLA in healthy donors. This table comes from immunoSEQ multiplex PCR, and its TCRdb copy is limited to in-frame clones, with some not included. The data hold some 120,000 clones, with roughly 83% observed a single time. The sequencing input was PBMCs. Source of these receptors: a man aged 25-45 years in good health and CMV-seropositive. The CDR3 runs from the conserved cysteine through the conserved F or W. D genes are given only for firm matches. Rows give clone size only sometimes, using once, few, many, or a class for an expanded clone.

>.|TRBJ1-1|.|TRBV6-6
TGTGCCAGCAGGCAACAGGGAGGGTTAGCTTTCTTT
CASRQQGGLAFF
>.|TRBJ2-7|.|TRBV11-2
TGTGCCAGCAGCTCAATCGGGGGCGAGCAGTACTTC
CASSSIGGEQYF
>.|TRBJ1-2|.|TRBV18
TGTGCCAGCTCACCGTGGGCAGAGACTAACTATGGCTACACCTTC
CASSPWAETNYGYTF
>TRBD2|TRBJ2-7|.|TRBV4-1
TGCGCCAGCAGCCAAGTAGGGGCTAGCGGATCCTACGAGCAGTACTTC
CASSQVGASGSYEQYF
>.|TRBJ1-2|.|TRBV6-1
TGTGCCACTCTAAGGCTCAGGCACCCCTATGGCTACACCTTC
CATLRLRHPYGYTF
>.|TRBJ1-2|few|TRBV7-9
TGTTCCAGCAGCTTAGACGCGGCTAACTATGGCTACACCTTC
CSSSLDAANYGYTF
>TRBD1|TRBJ1-5|.|TRBV6-5
TGTGCCAGCAGGGACAGGGGAAATCAGCCCCAGCATTTT
CASRDRGNQPQHF
>TRBD2|TRBJ2-3|.|TRBV6-1
TGTGCCAGCAGGCCGGGACTAGCATGGGCAGATACGCAGTATTTT
CASRPGLAWADTQYF
>.|TRBJ1-2|.|TRBV21-1
TGTGCCAGCAGCCACCCTGATCCTGAGGCATCCGGTGGCTACACCTTC
CASSHPDPEASGGYTF
>.|TRBJ2-7|.|TRBV5-1
TGCGCCAGCAGCTTGGAAATCAACTACGAGCAGTACTTC
CASSLEINYEQYF
>.|TRBJ1-2|.|TRBV15
TGTGCCACCAGCAGGCTCGAACAGGCGATCTATGGCTACACCTTC
CATSRLEQAIYGYTF
>.|TRBJ2-7|few|TRBV2
TGTGCCAGTTTTTTCAAGCAGAAGGCGGCATACGAGCAGTACTTC
CASFFKQKAAYEQYF
>.|TRBJ1-1|.|TRBV11-3
TGTGCCAGCAGTCCGGGACAATATAGCTCGGGTTTCTTT
CASSPGQYSSGFF
>TRBD1|TRBJ2-2|.|TRBV10-2
TGCGCCAGCACTGAGACAGGGATCGTCGGGGAGCTGTTTTTT
CASTETGIVGELFF
>.|TRBJ2-3|once|TRBV5-5
TGTGCCAGCGTAAGAGGGGGGGCAGGAGATACGCAGTATTTT
CASVRGGAGDTQYF
>.|TRBJ2-7|.|TRBV27
TGTGCCAGCAGTCCCCGCAGGAACTACGAGCAGTACTTC
CASSPRRNYEQYF
>TRBD1|TRBJ2-1|.|TRBV11-3
TGTGCCAGCAGCTTAGTCGGACCGGGACAGGGACACAATGAGCAGTTCTTC
CASSLVGPGQGHNEQFF
>TRBD2|TRBJ2-1|.|TRBV11-3
TGTGCCAGCAAGGAGCGGGGAGGGTACAATGAGCAGTTCTTC
CASKERGGYNEQFF
>.|TRBJ2-7|few|TRBV4-3
TGCGCCAGCAGCCCCTTTGAGGGATACACCTACGAGCAGTACTTC
CASSPFEGYTYEQYF
>TRBD2|TRBJ2-1|once|TRBV15
TGTGCCACCAGCAGGCAGCGGGAGGGGGGTAATGAGCAGTTCTTC
CATSRQREGGNEQFF
>.|TRBJ2-7|once|TRBV9
TGTGCCAGCAGCGTCGGGGGCAGGGGGTACGAGCAGTACTTC
CASSVGGRGYEQYF
>TRBD1|TRBJ2-7|.|TRBV27
TGTGCCAGCAGGTCTCAGGGGGTCCAGGAGTACTTC
CASRSQGVQEYF
>.|TRBJ1-3|.|TRBV9
TGTGCCAGCAGCGGTACAGCCTACTCTGGAAACACCATATATTTT
CASSGTAYSGNTIYF
>.|TRBJ1-2|.|TRBV4-3
TGCGCCAGCAGCGCCGAGACAGGCCCGTATGGCTACACCTTC
CASSAETGPYGYTF
>.|TRBJ2-2|.|TRBV19
TGTGCCAGTAGTATAAAACAGGGAACCGGGGAGCTGTTTTTT
CASSIKQGTGELFF
>TRBD2|TRBJ2-4|.|TRBV5-6
TGTGCCAGCAGCTTGGGACTAGCGGGCCCCGAAAACATTCAGTACTTC
CASSLGLAGPENIQYF
>TRBD1|TRBJ1-2|.|TRBV19
TGTGCCTCTAGACGTGGGACAGGGGCGGGCTACACCTTC
CASRRGTGAGYTF
>.|TRBJ2-7|.|TRBV7-8
TGTGCCAGCAGCCCAAGCCGGGACATATACTACGAGCAGTACTTC
CASSPSRDIYYEQYF
>TRBD1|TRBJ1-2|.|TRBV5-8
TGTGCCAGCAGCCGGGACAGGACTAACTATGGCTACACCTTC
CASSRDRTNYGYTF
>.|TRBJ2-7|.|TRBV19
TGTGCCAGTAGTCCGTGGACAGCCTCCTACGAGCAGTACTTC
CASSPWTASYEQYF
>.|TRBJ2-7|once|TRBV29-1
TGCAGCGTTGGACAGGGAGGTTACGAGCAGTACTTC
CSVGQGGYEQYF
>.|TRBJ2-5|.|TRBV30
TGTGCCTGGAGTGGAGGGGAGACCCAGTACTTC
CAWSGGETQYF
>.|TRBJ1-5|.|TRBV2
TGTGCCAGCAGCAATGAAGGGGTAGGCCAGCCCCAGCATTTT
CASSNEGVGQPQHF
>.|TRBJ1-1|.|TRBV30
TGTGCCTGGAGTGTACGAAAAGGGAGACGGATGAACACTGAAGCTTTCTTT
CAWSVRKGRRMNTEAFF
>.|TRBJ2-1|.|TRBV9
TGTGCCAGCAGCGTAGGCGGGGAATACAATGAGCAGTTCTTC
CASSVGGEYNEQFF
>.|TRBJ1-2|.|TRBV7-9
TGTGCCAGCAGCTTCGGGCGGGGGCGGGTTGGCTACACCTTC
CASSFGRGRVGYTF
>.|TRBJ1-1|.|TRBV11-3
TGTGCCAGCAGCCCCACGGGGGTGCGGGCCACTGAAGCTTTCTTT
CASSPTGVRATEAFF
>.|TRBJ2-6|.|TRBV6-5
TGTGCCAGCAGTTACTCGATCTGGTTAGGAGTCAACGGCCTGACTTTC
CASSYSIWLGVNGLTF
>.|TRBJ2-7|once|TRBV9
TGTGCCAGCAGCGTAGGTGGGCTCTCCTACGAGCAGTACTTC
CASSVGGLSYEQYF
>.|TRBJ1-5|.|TRBV19
TGTGCCAGTAATCTACACTATAGCAATCAGCCCCAGCATTTT
CASNLHYSNQPQHF
>.|TRBJ2-1|few|TRBV30
TGTGCCTGGAGTATGACTAGTGGATCGATCGAGCAGTTCTTC
CAWSMTSGSIEQFF
>TRBD2|TRBJ2-1|.|TRBV11-3
TGTGCCAGCAGCTTACTGGCGGGGGGTACTATCTTTATGGTCTTC
CASSLLAGGTIFMVF
>TRBD1|TRBJ2-7|.|TRBV5-1
TGCGCCAGCAGCGCCGACAGGGTCCCATCCTACGAGCAGTACTTC
CASSADRVPSYEQYF
>.|TRBJ2-3|.|TRBV7-9
TGTTCCAGCAGCTCAAGGGGGCGGGACGAGCAGTATTTT
CSSSSRGRDEQYF
>.|TRBJ1-2|.|TRBV15
TGTGCCACCAGCAGAGGGCAGGGTGACTATGGCTACACCTTC
CATSRGQGDYGYTF
>TRBD2|TRBJ2-7|.|TRBV27
TGTGCCAGCAGTCCATTAGCGGGAGGCACCGAGCAGTACTTC
CASSPLAGGTEQYF
>TRBD1|TRBJ2-4|few|TRBV5-6
TGTGCCAGCAGCTGGGGACAGGGGGCGGCCAGAAACATTCAGTACTTC
CASSWGQGAARNIQYF
>TRBD1|TRBJ2-7|.|TRBV6-1
TGTGCCAGCAGTGAAGCGGGGGGACAGGGGATCTACGAGCAGTACTTC
CASSEAGGQGIYEQYF
>.|TRBJ2-7|once|TRBV6-1
TGTGCCAGCAGTGAAACGCTTAGCCCCTACGAGCAGTACTTC
CASSETLSPYEQYF
>.|TRBJ1-2|.|TRBV15
TGTGCCACCAGCAGCCTCCACGTAGCGAACCCCGATACTAACTATGGCTACACCTTC
CATSSLHVANPDTNYGYTF